This T cell receptor beta chain was recorded in a study of tumor and adjacent non-tumor tissue in lung cancer. Notes on the study in general: Patients with more diverse tumor TCRs had worse survival. Tumor repertoires had a smaller top 100 clone share than normal lung. Tumor tissue had significantly higher TCR diversity than normal lung.

RNA was extracted from bulk tissue without any cell sorting. This non-tumor lung sample came from over 3 cm beyond the tumor edge. On this clonotype: Its antigen is unknown.

A modified ARM-PCR protocol with three rounds of nested PCR amplified TCRbeta. MiXCR, applied by TCRdb to the multiplex PCR reads, yields one record per CDR3 protein. The sample lists 60,000 to 100,000 distinct CDR3 sequences; just over 75% were seen once. The V and J ends lost 8 bases and 7 bases, in that order; junction bases with no gene match: 18. CDR1 is SGHKS and CDR2 is YYEKEE in the germline V gene (reference sequence). The CDR3 spans 16 residues. The source material was distant non-tumor lung tissue. This chain uses TRBV5-5 with TRBJ1-2, with 9 bases fitting TRBD1. The sequence came from a man aged 70-80 years with non-small cell lung cancer. The CDR3 sequence is CASILEYLGQGRGYTF. CDR3 nucleotides: TGTGCCAGTATCTTGGAATATCTGGGACAGGGCCGTGGCTACACCTTC.